This TCR beta chain derives from a study of vaccination and CD4 T cells after COVID-19. About the research overall: Convalescent donors: six male, four female; seven Caucasian, two Asian, one multiracial, two Hispanic.

Sequencing of the DNA from cultured CD4+ T cells was carried out with the Oncomine TCR Beta short-read assay. The genomic DNA was obtained from cultured CD4+ T cells by extraction with the QIAamp micro DNA kit. TCRdb reanalysed the PCR reads using MiXCR and keeps one entry per CDR3 protein. The table shows about 19,000 distinct CDR3 sequences, with 45% to 50% occurring only once. Regarding treatment: roughly nine-day PBMC culture with coronavirus spike peptide pools or control peptides (ViraFEST assay). After culture for roughly 10 days, isolation of CD4+ T cells was performed by negative selection. The CDR3 sequence is 14 residues long. Germline values: CDR1 DFQATT, CDR2 SNEGSKA (reference sequence). V lost 0 bases to trimming and J lost 8 bases, with 14 bases between them. For this clonotype: The antigen is undetermined.

Notes on the study in general: A nonsignificant rise from roughly 22 to 38 was seen in the median number of SARS-CoV-2-reactive clonotypes.

The chain joins TRBV20-1 to TRBJ2-1; tentative D call: TRBD2 (6 bases). Sequenced: CD4+ T cells from blood, cultured in vitro. This receptor was identified in a human donor who had recovered from COVID-19. CDR3 DNA: TGCAGTGCTAGAGAGGCTAGCGTTATCCATGAGCAGTTCTTC. It encodes CSAREASVIHEQFF.